These T cell receptor beta chains were read from a single sample in a study of cytomegalovirus exposure and HLA in healthy donors. Using immunoSEQ multiplex PCR, the repertoire was profiled, and TCRdb retains in-frame clones only, with some absent. The data show some 130,000 clones, 65% to 80% seen once. The sequencing input was PBMCs. The receptors shown here come from a human donor in good health. CDR3s include the opening cysteine and the closing phenylalanine or tryptophan. Fields, in order: J gene, V gene, CDR3 protein.

TRBJ2-2 | TRBV28 | CASSPSAVGELFF
TRBJ2-5 | TRBV15 | CATSRDMGYRVGPKETQYF
TRBJ1-1 | TRBV19 | CASIDSYTEAFF
TRBJ1-5 | TRBV4-2 | CASSQVGDNQPQHF
TRBJ2-1 | TRBV9 | CASSVSGQQNNEQFF
TRBJ1-5 | TRBV11-2 | CASSLEQGGNQPQHF
TRBJ1-1 | TRBV13 | CASSPQGSGTEAFF
TRBJ2-5 | TRBV19 | CASSLGTLQETQYF
TRBJ2-1 | TRBV28 | CASSLEAGGSSYNEQFF
TRBJ2-7 | TRBV19 | CASSIAASGGSKQYF
TRBJ2-7 | TRBV5-4 | CASSSSGGPTREQYF
TRBJ2-4 | TRBV19 | CASSIRDRRNIQYF
TRBJ2-3 | TRBV2 | CASRRGGSLTDTQYF
TRBJ1-5 | TRBV7-2 | CASSLYRDRNQPQHF
TRBJ1-2 | TRBV6-5 | CASRRGQYYGYTF
TRBJ2-1 | TRBV19 | CASSGSGGSYNEQFF
TRBJ2-3 | TRBV29-1 | CSVVQLAGSTDTQYF
TRBJ1-5 | TRBV4-2 | CASSQGGNQPQHF
TRBJ1-3 | TRBV4-1 | CASSQGTGVSGNTIYF
TRBJ2-3 | TRBV5-4 | CASSAWASTDTQYF
TRBJ2-1 | TRBV7-9 | CASSLGDSGSYNEQFF
TRBJ1-1 | TRBV6-5 | CASSSVAIGSAEAFF
TRBJ1-5 | TRBV28 | CASSRVGNQPQHF
TRBJ2-1 | TRBV9 | CASSVDYSGTGVVNEQFF
TRBJ1-5 | TRBV7-2 | CASSFSQDQPQHF
TRBJ1-1 | TRBV7-6 | CASSRSTGDTEAFF
TRBJ1-5 | TRBV28 | CASSPGGSQPQHF